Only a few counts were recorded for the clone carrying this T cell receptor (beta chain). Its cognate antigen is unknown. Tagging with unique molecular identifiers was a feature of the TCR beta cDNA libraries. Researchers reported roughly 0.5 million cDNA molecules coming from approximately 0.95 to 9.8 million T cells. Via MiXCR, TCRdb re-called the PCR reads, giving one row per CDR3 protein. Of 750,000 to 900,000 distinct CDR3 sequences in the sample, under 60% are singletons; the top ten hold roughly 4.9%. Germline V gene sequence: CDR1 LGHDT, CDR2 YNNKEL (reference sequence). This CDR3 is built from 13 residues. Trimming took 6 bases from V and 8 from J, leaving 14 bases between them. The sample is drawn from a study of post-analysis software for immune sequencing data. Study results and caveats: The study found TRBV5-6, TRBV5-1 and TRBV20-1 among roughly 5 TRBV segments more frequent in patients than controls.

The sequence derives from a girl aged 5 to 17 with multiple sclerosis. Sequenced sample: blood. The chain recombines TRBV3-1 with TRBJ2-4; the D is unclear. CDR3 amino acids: CASRKDHGDIQYF. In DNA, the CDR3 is TGTGCCAGCAGAAAGGACCATGGGGACATTCAGTACTTC. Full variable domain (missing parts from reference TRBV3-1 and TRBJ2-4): DTAVSQTPKYLVTQMGNDKSIKCEQNLGHDTMYWYKQDSKKFLKIMFSYNNKELIINETVPNRFSPKSPDKAHLNLHINSLELGDSAVYFCASRKDHGDIQYFGAGTRLSVL.